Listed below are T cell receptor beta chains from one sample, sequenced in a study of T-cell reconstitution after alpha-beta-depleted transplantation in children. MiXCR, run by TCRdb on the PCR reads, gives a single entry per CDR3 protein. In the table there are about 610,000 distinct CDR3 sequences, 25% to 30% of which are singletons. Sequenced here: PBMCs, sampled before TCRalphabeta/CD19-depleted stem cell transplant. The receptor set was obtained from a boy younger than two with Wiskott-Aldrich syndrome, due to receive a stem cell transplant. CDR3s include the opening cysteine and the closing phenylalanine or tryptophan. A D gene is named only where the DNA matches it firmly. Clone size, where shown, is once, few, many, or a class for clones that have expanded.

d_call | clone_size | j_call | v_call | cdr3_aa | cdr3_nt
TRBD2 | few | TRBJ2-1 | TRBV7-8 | CASSLATGTNNEQFF | TGTGCCAGCAGCTTAGCAACGGGGACTAACAATGAGCAGTTCTTC
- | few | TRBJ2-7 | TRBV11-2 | CASSLAPAREQYF | TGTGCCAGCAGCTTAGCCCCAGCTAGGGAGCAGTACTTC
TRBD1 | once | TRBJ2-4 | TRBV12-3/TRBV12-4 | CASSRLTGEGAKNIQYF | TGTGCCAGCAGTCGGTTGACAGGGGAAGGGGCCAAAAACATTCAGTACTTC
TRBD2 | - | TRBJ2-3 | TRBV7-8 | CASSLRPSGGTDTQYF | TGTGCCAGCAGCTTAAGGCCTAGCGGGGGGACAGATACGCAGTATTTT
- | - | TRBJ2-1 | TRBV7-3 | CASSLGGVGQQFF | TGTGCCAGCAGCTTAGGCGGGGTGGGTCAGCAGTTCTTC
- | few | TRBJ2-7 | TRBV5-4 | CASSRRSTVEQYF | TGTGCCAGCAGCCGCAGGTCTACAGTCGAGCAGTACTTC
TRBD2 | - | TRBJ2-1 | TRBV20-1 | CSALHSGRPPNEQFF | TGCAGTGCTTTACATAGCGGGAGGCCCCCTAATGAGCAGTTCTTC
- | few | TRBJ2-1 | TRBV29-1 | CSVGGGLRSYNEQFF | TGCAGCGTTGGGGGAGGCCTCCGCTCCTACAATGAGCAGTTCTTC
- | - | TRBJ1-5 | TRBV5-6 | CASSLFQVNQPQHF | TGTGCCAGCAGCTTGTTCCAGGTCAATCAGCCCCAGCATTTT
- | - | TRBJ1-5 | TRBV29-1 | CSVRDGSRGQPQHF | TGCAGCGTTCGGGATGGTAGTCGGGGCCAGCCCCAGCATTTT
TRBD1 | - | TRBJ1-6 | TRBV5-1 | CASSLTGDSYNSPLHF | TGCGCCAGCAGCTTGACAGGGGACTCCTATAATTCACCCCTCCACTTT
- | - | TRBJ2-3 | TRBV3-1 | CASCLGPVVTDTQYF | TGTGCCAGCTGCCTTGGCCCCGTGGTGACAGATACGCAGTATTTT
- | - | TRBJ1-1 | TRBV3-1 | CASSRPPGTEAFF | TGTGCCAGCAGCCGCCCCCCGGGAACTGAAGCTTTCTTT
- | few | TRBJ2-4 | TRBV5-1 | CASSLVGGGGKNIQYF | TGCGCCAGCAGCTTGGTCGGAGGAGGAGGCAAAAACATTCAGTACTTC
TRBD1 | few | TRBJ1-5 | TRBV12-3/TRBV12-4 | CASSSTGAPGNQPQHF | TGTGCCAGCAGTTCGACAGGGGCCCCTGGCAATCAGCCCCAGCATTTT
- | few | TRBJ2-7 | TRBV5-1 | CASSPPWAYEQYF | TGCGCCAGCAGCCCACCGTGGGCCTACGAGCAGTACTTC
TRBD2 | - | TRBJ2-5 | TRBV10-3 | CAISAFRSGGQETQYF | TGTGCCATCAGTGCGTTCCGATCGGGGGGCCAAGAGACCCAGTACTTC
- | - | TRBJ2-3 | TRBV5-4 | CASSSTGENTQYF | TGTGCCAGCAGCTCAACTGGGGAGAATACGCAGTATTTT
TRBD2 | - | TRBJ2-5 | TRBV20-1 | CSASPTSGRKETQYF | TGCAGTGCTAGCCCGACTAGCGGGAGGAAAGAGACCCAGTACTTC
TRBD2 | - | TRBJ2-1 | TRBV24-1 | CATSSTSGSSYNEQFF | TGTGCCACCAGTTCGACTAGCGGGAGCTCCTACAATGAGCAGTTCTTC
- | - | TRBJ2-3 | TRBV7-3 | CASSLTWGDTQYF | TGTGCCAGCAGCTTAACGTGGGGAGATACGCAGTATTTT
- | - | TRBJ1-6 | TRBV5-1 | CASSSAVSDSPLHF | TGCGCCAGCAGTTCGGCTGTTTCGGATTCACCCCTCCACTTT
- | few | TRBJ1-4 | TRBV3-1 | CASKGPTGFEKLFF | TGTGCCAGCAAGGGCCCTACAGGTTTCGAAAAACTGTTTTTT
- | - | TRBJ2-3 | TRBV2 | CASSERVRADTQYF | TGTGCCAGCAGTGAACGAGTGAGGGCAGATACGCAGTATTTT
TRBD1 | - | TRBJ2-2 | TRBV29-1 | CSVARDSSGVELFF | TGCAGCGTCGCTAGGGACAGCTCGGGCGTGGAGCTGTTTTTT
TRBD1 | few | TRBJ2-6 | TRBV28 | CASSGPRTRGRGANVLTF | TGTGCCAGCAGCGGACCCCGGACCAGGGGGCGAGGGGCCAACGTCCTGACTTTC
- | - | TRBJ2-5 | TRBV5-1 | CASSQMGRQAQETQYF | TGCGCCAGCAGTCAGATGGGACGCCAGGCACAAGAGACCCAGTACTTC
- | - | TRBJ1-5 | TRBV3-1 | CTSSRKGGILVSNQPQHF | TGTACCAGCAGCCGTAAAGGGGGTATTCTCGTTAGCAATCAGCCCCAGCATTTT
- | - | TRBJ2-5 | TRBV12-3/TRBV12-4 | CASSSPVYLAVGETQYF | TGTGCCAGCAGCTCACCCGTATATTTAGCGGTAGGCGAGACCCAGTACTTC